This T cell receptor beta chain was captured by sequencing in a study of T-cell memory formation after mild COVID-19. Study details: TCR clusters showed largely donor specificity. Study-level results: Some clones that responded were present in memory (sampled pre-infection), which suggests cross-reactive memory joined. Mainly CM and EM harbored the contracting CD4+ clones; mainly EMRA harbored the CD8+ ones.

TCRdb passed the 5' RACE reads through MiXCR, listing each CDR3 protein once. The sample holds roughly 130,000 distinct CDR3 sequences, roughly 15% seen once. Of note for this clonotype: Its antigen is as yet unknown.

Trimming removed 2 bases from V and 8 bases from J, with 15 bases in between. Germline V gives CDR1 SGHTA, CDR2 FQGNSA. This CDR3 is built from 14 residues. Sequencing input: PBMCs or a T cell subset sorted from them (not recorded which). The sequence was obtained from an adult woman who had mild COVID-19 (a few samples of this study predate the infection). Cell type and time point are not known. J is TRBJ1-2 and V is TRBV7-2; no definite D call. In nucleotides, the CDR3 is TGTGCCAGCAGCTTAACTACGGTCATAACGGGCTACACCTTC. It translates to CASSLTTVITGYTF.